Given below is one T cell receptor (beta chain) in context. Its target is not known. The V end lost 2 bases, the J end lost 4 bases, and 8 bases lay between the germline ends. Germline-derived CDR1 and CDR2 are SEHNR and FQNEAQ (reference sequence). The CDR3 has 13 residues. The data are from a study of cytomegalovirus exposure and HLA in healthy donors. The PCR used 60 Vbeta and 13 Jbeta primers. Sequencing used immunoSEQ multiplex PCR; TCRdb keeps in-frame clones, though not all of them. The sample shows under 140,000 clones, about 80% of them seen only once. Study-level results: Some TCR beta chains (roughly 160 of them) were listed as cytomegalovirus-associated. Earlier analysis yielded a pattern in which most TCR beta V segments were productive about 87% or about 30% of the time. Later analysis showed most CMV-associated TCR beta chains appearing HLA-restricted. The authors later linked a missense DCLRE1C variant to TCR beta V- and J-gene trimming.

This clonotype was obtained from an older woman in good health and CMV-seropositive. This chain uses TRBV7-9 with TRBJ2-5; D gene uncertain. Material for sequencing was PBMCs. The CDR3 sequence is CASSLFSGETQYF. CDR3 coding DNA: TGTGCCAGCAGCTTATTTAGTGGAGAGACCCAGTACTTC.